This TCR beta chain was recorded in a study of blood T cell repertoires in COVID-19. Whole-study context: Collection of acute and convalescent COVID-19 samples took place in the United States, Italy and Spain.

Participants were aged roughly 18 to 89 years from 24 US areas. Donors were grouped by their self-reported clinical history. Germline lookup yields CDR1 SNHLY and CDR2 FYNNEI. With 7 bases clipped from V and 4 bases from J, the junction kept 9 bases outside the gene matches. This CDR3 has 15 residues. The method was immunoSEQ multiplex PCR; TCRdb's version includes in-frame clones alone and lacks a portion of them. The sample yields some 210,000 clones, 65% to 85% seen once. V and J are TRBV2 and TRBJ2-1; 8 bases are a match to TRBD2. What was sequenced was PBMCs or T cells enriched from blood (not recorded which). The receptor's source is a man aged 25-45 years with acute COVID-19. This CDR3 is CASIPRGGPYNEQFF. For the CDR3, the DNA is TGTGCCAGCATCCCCCGGGGGGGCCCATACAATGAGCAGTTCTTC.